This TCR beta chain was identified in a study of blood T cell repertoires in COVID-19. Study information: Some COVID-19 samples were acute and others convalescent; all came from the United States, Italy and Spain. In each case, the material was cDNA or gDNA derived from T cells, B-cell-depleted T cells, or PBMCs.

Original methodology: The assay estimated nucleated cells by amplifying reference gene primers. Repertoires were generated with immunoSEQ multiplex PCR, while TCRdb's copy carries only in-frame clones and drops some. V, J and clone size reflect that table, while D and trimming were determined from the DNA. The sample carries a few hundred thousand clones, around 86% recorded once. The germline V and J ends were trimmed by 2 bases and 5 bases, with 15 bases remaining between them. From germline, CDR1 is MNHEY and CDR2 SVGEGT. The CDR3 has 15 residues. Sequenced sample: peripheral blood. V and J are TRBV6-2 or TRBV6-3 and TRBJ2-5; possible D gene TRBD2, 7 bases. The clonotype was recovered from a man aged 45 to 65 with acute or convalescent COVID-19. In DNA form, the CDR3 reads TGTGCCAGCAGTTACATCGCGGGGGCCCGGGAGACCCAGTACTTC. It codes for CASSYIAGARETQYF.